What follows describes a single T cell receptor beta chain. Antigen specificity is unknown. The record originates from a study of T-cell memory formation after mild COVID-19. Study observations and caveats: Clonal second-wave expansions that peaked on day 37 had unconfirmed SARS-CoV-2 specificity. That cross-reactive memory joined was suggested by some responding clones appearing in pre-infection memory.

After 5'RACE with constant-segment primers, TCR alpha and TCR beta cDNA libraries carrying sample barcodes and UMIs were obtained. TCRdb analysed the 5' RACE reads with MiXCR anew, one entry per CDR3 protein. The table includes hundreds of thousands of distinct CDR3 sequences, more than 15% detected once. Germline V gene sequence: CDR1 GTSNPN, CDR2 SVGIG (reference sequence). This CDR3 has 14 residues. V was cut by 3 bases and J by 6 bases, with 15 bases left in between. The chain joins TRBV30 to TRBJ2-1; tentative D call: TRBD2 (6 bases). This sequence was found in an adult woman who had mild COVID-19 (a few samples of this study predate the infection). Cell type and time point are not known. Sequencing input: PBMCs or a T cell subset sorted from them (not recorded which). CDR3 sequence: CAWRRRGGANEQFF. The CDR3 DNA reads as TGTGCCTGGAGGCGGCGGGGAGGTGCCAATGAGCAGTTCTTC.